Presented here are 13 T cell receptor beta chains from one specimen sequenced in a study of radiotherapy plus CTLA-4 blockade in lung cancer. Assay: immunoSEQ multiplex PCR; the TCRdb copy retains only in-frame clones and omits some. The sample contains roughly 100,000 clones, over 65% of which appear only once. The source was peripheral blood, collected from a patient treated with radiotherapy plus ipilimumab. These receptors all stem from a human donor with non-small cell lung cancer that progressed on radiotherapy plus ipilimumab. Some clones in this sample may be carry-over from other donors' samples.

The chain has TRBV5-6 and TRBJ2-2, with D perhaps TRBD1 or TRBD2 (6 bases each). Germline lookup yields CDR1 SGHDT and CDR2 YYEEEE. With 0 bases removed from V and 8 bases from J, the gap between germline ends came to 20 bases. The CDR3 is 17 residues long. The CDR3 is CASSLAGGTLPRGELFF. The CDR3 DNA reads as TGTGCCAGCAGCTTGGCCGGGGGCACCCTTCCTAGGGGGGAGCTGTTTTTT.

This sequence joins TRBV19 and TRBJ1-5, with 12 positions matching TRBD1. The germline V gene has CDR1 LNHDA and CDR2 SQIVND (reference sequence). The CDR3 totals 18 residues. The V gene end was trimmed by 5 bases and the J gene end by 0 bases; junction bases not matched to a gene: 8. In DNA form, the CDR3 reads TGTGCCAGTAGTCTTTGGAGGGACAGGGGGCCTAGCAATCAGCCCCAGCATTTT. This codes for CASSLWRDRGPSNQPQHF.

This clone came up once. J is TRBJ1-2 and V is TRBV2, with unresolved D. Germline values: CDR1 SNHLY, CDR2 FYNNEI. CDR3 length equals 12 residues. V lost 8 bases, J lost 4 bases, and 11 bases lay in between. The CDR3 loop is CASEEAPYGYTF. The CDR3 nucleotides are TGTGCCAGCGAGGAGGCCCCCTATGGCTACACCTTC.

The CDR3 reads CASSWGLSYEQYF. For the CDR3, the DNA is TGTGCCAGCAGTTGGGGCCTCTCCTACGAGCAGTACTTC. V and J are TRBV27 and TRBJ2-7; D possibly corresponds to TRBD1 (5 bases). Germline V gene data show CDR1 as MNHEY and CDR2 as SMNVEV (reference sequence). Deletions cut 4 bases from V and 0 bases from J, with 7 bases between. The length of the CDR3 is 13 residues.

The chain recombines TRBV5-1 with TRBJ1-6, with 7 bases fitting TRBD1. The CDR3 covers 15 residues. Germline CDR1 is SGHRS and CDR2 is YFSETQ. V shed 1 base, J shed 2 bases, and the junction held 0 bases outside the gene matches. CDR3 sequence reads: CASSLQGAYNSPLHF. The CDR3 nucleotides are TGCGCCAGCAGCTTGCAGGGGGCCTATAATTCACCCCTCCACTTT.

This clone has only a few counts. V gene TRBV4-3 combines with J gene TRBJ2-1, with no clear D. Germline CDR1 LGHNA, CDR2 YSLEER. The CDR3 is made up of 15 amino acids. Trimming removed 1 base from V and 5 bases from J, with 12 bases in between. This CDR3 is CASSQGYGLNNEQFF. In DNA, the CDR3 is TGCGCCAGCAGCCAAGGTTACGGATTAAACAATGAGCAGTTCTTC.

The J gene is TRBJ1-6, the V gene TRBV19, with D tentatively TRBD1 (5 bases). V was cut by 10 bases and J by 6 bases, with 16 bases left in between. The CDR3 has 14 amino acids. CDR1 and CDR2 (germline): LNHDA, SQIVND (reference sequence). CDR3 sequence: CATQPRVINSPLHF. Written as DNA, the CDR3 is TGTGCCACCCAGCCCAGGGTGATTAATTCACCCCTCCACTTT.

The chain recombines TRBV19 with TRBJ1-2; 9 nucleotides match TRBD1. Unmatched junction bases numbered 6, after V lost 5 bases and J lost 5 bases. CDR1 is LNHDA, CDR2 SQIVND, per germline (reference sequence). CDR3 length equals 14 residues. In DNA, the CDR3 is TGTGCCAGTAGTTCACAGGGGGCTGGGTATGGCTACACCTTC. Encoded protein: CASSSQGAGYGYTF.

The V gene is TRBV5-1, the J gene TRBJ1-1; D is uncertain. This CDR3 comprises 14 residues. Per germline, CDR1 SGHRS and CDR2 YFSETQ. Trimming cost V 4 bases and J 4 bases, with 14 bases left between them. CDR3 sequence (DNA): TGCGCCAGCAGCCAAGACCCCTCTGGCACTGAAGCTTTCTTT. Its protein is CASSQDPSGTEAFF.

The V gene is TRBV6-1, the J gene TRBJ2-5; D is perhaps TRBD1 (5 bases). The germline V gene has CDR1 MNHNS and CDR2 SASEGT. This CDR3 spans 14 amino acids. V lost 11 bases and J 2 bases, leaving 18 bases between the germline ends. The chain's CDR3 is CAAQSRVWQETQYF. CDR3 DNA: TGTGCCGCCCAAAGCAGGGTCTGGCAAGAGACCCAGTACTTC.

J is TRBJ2-1 and V is TRBV11-1; TRBD1 is a possible D gene (6 bases). Germline V lookup: CDR1 SGHAT, CDR2 FQDESV (reference sequence). This CDR3 has 14 amino acids. Trimming removed 5 bases from V and 5 bases from J, with 13 bases in between. The CDR3 DNA follows: TGTGCCAGCAGCATCGCGCACAGGGACAATGAGCAGTTCTTC. Encoded protein: CASSIAHRDNEQFF.

The chain has TRBV7-3 and TRBJ2-1; possibly TRBD1 for D (6 bases). This CDR3 region has 12 residues. V dropped 4 bases and J dropped 6 bases, with 7 bases sitting between them. Looked up from germline, CDR1 is SGHTA and CDR2 is FQGTGA. The CDR3 coding sequence is TGTGCCAGCAGCTCGGACAGCAATGAGCAGTTCTTC. It codes for CASSSDSNEQFF.

As to this clone: A read error may produce the germline difference seen at one junction end. This sequence joins TRBV2 and TRBJ2-5, with 7 bases matching TRBD1. The CDR3 length is 13 residues. Per the germline V gene, CDR1 is SNHLY and CDR2 is FYNNEI. In DNA, the CDR3 is TGTGCCAACAGTAGCGACAGGGAAGAGACCCAGTACTTC. This translates into CANSSDREETQYF.